This T cell receptor beta chain came from a study of T cells after yellow fever vaccination. This clonotype was counted many times. Its antigen is as yet unknown. With 3 bases removed from V and 2 bases from J, the gap between germline ends came to 14 bases. CDR3 length equals 15 residues. Looked up from germline, CDR1 is DFQATT and CDR2 is SNEGSKA (reference sequence). TCRdb independently ran MiXCR on the 5' RACE reads; one entry per CDR3 protein. The sample has roughly 170,000 distinct CDR3 sequences; over 7% are singletons. Findings and caveats of the study: One caveat is that FACS-sorted repertoires could contain abundant clonotypes contaminating from the bulk population.

This TCR was sampled from a man aged 18 to 30 who received the YFV17D yellow fever vaccine. Sample: CD8+ T cells sorted from PBMCs, taken 45 days after the yellow fever booster vaccination. The chain combines TRBV20-1 with TRBJ1-5, with no clear D. CDR3 residues: CSASYGRGGNQPQHF. In DNA, the CDR3 is TGCAGTGCTAGTTATGGACGTGGGGGCAATCAGCCCCAGCATTTT.